This section outlines one T cell receptor (beta chain) sequence together with its context. The antigen is unknown. Time point reported: week 11, during vaccination. Topical imiquimod was applied with each vaccine dose, which held 300 ug of mutant IDH1 20-mer peptide. Germline V gene data show CDR1 as SGHVS and CDR2 as FNYEAQ. V lost 0 bases to trimming and J lost 7 bases, with 12 bases between them. The CDR3 contains 14 residues. This specimen belongs to a study of a mutant IDH1 vaccine in newly diagnosed glioma. Study-wide context: Treated patients, averaging about 40 years, were around 60% male and approximately 38% female. Patients got radiotherapy, temozolomide, or both beforehand, and most got both.

Study-wide findings and caveats: Whatever changes occurred in top peripheral T cell clonotypes seemed unrelated to pseudoprogression.

Data came from immunoSEQ multiplex PCR; TCRdb stores just in-frame clones and leaves some out. The sample includes some 120,000 clones, 80% of them seen just once. The gene calls are TRBV7-6 and TRBJ1-1; a weak D match, TRBD1 (6 bases). The starting material was PBMCs, obtained from a glioma patient whose treatment included an IDH1 peptide vaccine. The clonotype comes from a man aged 40-49 years with glioma. The CDR3 bases are TGTGCCAGCAGCTTAGCAGACTCCAGGGGTGAAGCTTTCTTT. Its translation is CASSLADSRGEAFF.